The rows below give T cell receptor beta chains drawn from one sample of a study of tumor-infiltrating lymphocytes in primary liver carcinoma. One entry per CDR3 protein, called by TCRdb with MiXCR from the multiplex PCR reads. The sample has 70,000 to 75,000 distinct CDR3 sequences; almost 70% are singletons. The sequenced material came from liver tumor tissue from sampling region 4. The receptors originated from a man aged 35 to 55 with primary liver carcinoma and hepatitis B virus infection. Both conserved end residues are part of each CDR3. Each record gives: V gene, D gene, clone size, J gene, CDR3 protein, CDR3 DNA. A D gene is named only where the DNA matches it firmly. Rows give clone size only sometimes, using once, few, many, or a class for an expanded clone.

TRBV11-2	TRBD2	medium-sized	TRBJ2-7	CASSPSTSTYEQYF	TGTGCCAGCAGCCCTTCGACTAGCACCTACGAGCAGTACTTC
TRBV4-2	.	.	TRBJ2-7	CASSQAADRNYEQYF	TGTGCTAGCAGCCAAGCGGCGGATCGGAACTACGAGCAGTACTTC
TRBV11-2	.	.	TRBJ1-3	CNSSLEAGRDTIYF	TGTAATAGCAGCTTAGAGGCGGGGCGGGACACCATATATTTT
TRBV28	.	.	TRBJ1-5	CASSLTGGERLGSQPQHF	TGTGCCAGCAGTCTGACAGGTGGCGAACGGTTGGGCAGTCAGCCCCAGCATTTT
TRBV6-2/TRBV6-3	TRBD1	.	TRBJ2-7	CPTRNGDSSYEQYF	TGTCCCACCAGGAACGGGGACAGTTCATACGAGCAGTACTTC
TRBV30	.	many	TRBJ2-2	CAWLSGPGNTGELFF	TGTGCCTGGTTGTCCGGGCCTGGGAACACCGGGGAGCTGTTTTTT
TRBV11-2	TRBD1	few	TRBJ2-7	CTNSPGQVVDEQYF	TGTACCAACAGCCCCGGACAGGTTGTAGACGAGCAGTACTTC
TRBV5-4	.	once	TRBJ1-2	CASSPGGGALNYGCTF	TGTGCCAGCAGCCCCGGTGGGGGAGCTTTAAACTATGGCTGCACCTTC
TRBV29-1	TRBD1	.	TRBJ1-2	CSVATLSDRAPKGYTF	TGCAGCGTCGCAACCCTATCGGACAGGGCGCCGAAAGGCTACACCTTC
TRBV14	.	many	TRBJ2-7	CASSQDRRGEQYF	TGTGCCAGCAGCCAAGATCGCAGGGGCGAGCAGTACTTC
TRBV4-1	.	.	TRBJ2-2	CASSQGQGELFF	TGCGCCAGCAGCCAAGGACAAGGGGAGCTGTTCTTT
TRBV11-1	TRBD2	once	TRBJ2-1	CASSLGLTEDVDNEQFF	TGTGCCAGCAGCCTGGGACTAACAGAAGATGTTGACAATGAGCAGTTCTTC
TRBV7-9	TRBD1	many	TRBJ2-7	CASSSYGPGQSYEQYF	TGTGCCAGCAGCTCATATGGCCCGGGACAGAGCTACGAGCAGTACTTC
TRBV2	.	many	TRBJ1-3	CASTRNAGNTIYF	TGTGCCAGCACGAGGAACGCTGGAAACACCATATATTTT
TRBV5-6	.	.	TRBJ2-3	CASSLARGPTDTQYF	TGTGCCAGCAGTTTGGCGAGAGGACCCACAGATACGCAGTATTTT
TRBV5-4	.	.	TRBJ2-3	CASSLRVSDGADTQYF	TGTGCCAGCAGCTTACGGGTCTCAGACGGGGCAGATACGCAGTATTTT
TRBV24-1	.	few	TRBJ2-7	CATGQNPYEQYF	TGTGCCACCGGACAGAACCCCTACGAGCAGTACTTC
TRBV29-1	.	once	TRBJ2-3	CNVEVDSETDTQYF	TGCAACGTTGAAGTGGATAGTGAGACAGATACGCAGTATTTT
TRBV29-1	.	.	TRBJ2-2	CSVVGGTGELFF	TGCAGCGTTGTGGGGGGCACCGGGGAGCTGTTTTTT
TRBV6-2/TRBV6-3	.	.	TRBJ2-4	CASSYRLSAGGDTQYF	TGTGCCAGCAGTTACCGATTATCGGCAGGAGGCGACACTCAGTACTTC
TRBV6-1	TRBD2	.	TRBJ2-1	CASSEESGGSHEQVF	TGTGCCAGCAGTGAAGAAAGCGGGGGTAGCCATGAACAGGTCTTC
TRBV7-3	.	.	TRBJ2-2	CASSYGAGELFF	TGTGCCAGCAGCTACGGAGCCGGGGAGCTGTTTTTT
TRBV13	TRBD2	.	TRBJ2-2	CASSLYREGTEELFF	TGTGCCAGCAGCTTATATAGGGAGGGCACCGAGGAGCTGTTTTTT
TRBV29-1	.	.	TRBJ2-3	CSVGVGQRNTQYF	TGCAGCGTTGGGGTAGGACAGAGGAATACGCAGTATTTT
TRBV11-1	TRBD1	.	TRBJ2-2	CASSIQGQGKTEELFF	TGTGCCAGCAGCATACAAGGACAGGGGAAGACTGAGGAGCTGTTTTTT
TRBV24-1	.	many	TRBJ2-1	CATSDLVGIGEQFF	TGTGCCACCAGTGACTTAGTTGGGATCGGGGAGCAGTTCTTC
TRBV7-9	.	few	TRBJ2-7	CASESVAREQYF	TGTGCCAGCGAGTCGGTAGCGAGGGAGCAGTACTTC
TRBV12-3/TRBV12-4	.	.	TRBJ2-1	CASNRHEGDNEQFF	TGTGCCAGCAACCGCCATGAAGGGGACAATGAGCAGTTCTTC
TRBV29-1	.	.	TRBJ2-2	CSDFYMEGPHTRELFF	TGCAGCGACTTCTATATGGAGGGCCCCCACACCAGGGAGCTGTTTTTT
TRBV4-1	TRBD2	.	TRBJ2-1	CASSLAGGPGNEQLF	TGCGCCAGCAGCTTAGCGGGAGGGCCGGGGAATGAGCAGCTCTTT
TRBV6-5	.	.	TRBJ1-5	CVSSPFITDSNQPQHF	TGTGTCAGTAGCCCCTTCATAACGGACAGCAATCAGCCCCAGCATTTT
TRBV4-1	TRBD2	many	TRBJ2-3	CASSQVGTSGATDTQYF	TGCGCCAGCAGCCAAGTCGGGACTAGCGGGGCCACAGATACGCAGTATTTT
TRBV6-2/TRBV6-3	TRBD2	many	TRBJ2-7	CASRPGTSGAYEQYF	TGTGCCAGCAGACCCGGGACTAGCGGGGCGTACGAGCAGTACTTC
TRBV5-6	TRBD1	many	TRBJ1-5	CASSRGQGGQPQHF	TGTGCCAGCAGCCGGGGACAGGGTGGTCAGCCCCAGCATTTT
TRBV15	.	.	TRBJ2-2	CATSGDSVTTGATGELFF	TGTGCCACCAGCGGAGATTCTGTGACGACAGGAGCCACCGGGGAGCTGTTTTTT
TRBV11-2	.	once	TRBJ2-5	CASSLVSDQETQYF	TGTGCCAGCAGCTTAGTGTCAGACCAAGAGACCCAGTACTTC
TRBV5-8	.	.	TRBJ1-5	CASDLTGISLNQPQHF	TGTGCCAGCGACTTGACGGGGATCAGCCTCAATCAGCCCCAGCATTTT
TRBV5-8	.	once	TRBJ2-3	CAGSMYPTDTQYF	TGTGCCGGCAGCATGTACCCCACAGATACGCAGTATTTT
TRBV11-2	.	.	TRBJ2-5	CASSLVSGGTRQETLYF	TGTGCCAGCAGCTTAGTCAGTGGGGGCACTCGGCAAGAGACCCTGTACTTT
TRBV7-2	.	.	TRBJ2-5	CANSPYIGTQYF	TGTGCCAACAGCCCTTATATCGGCACCCAGTACTTC
TRBV21-1	.	.	TRBJ2-7	CASSKGGQGPYEQYF	TGTGCCAGCAGCAAAGGGGGACAGGGCCCCTACGAGCAGTACTTC
TRBV11-2	.	medium-sized	TRBJ1-1	CASSPWNEGTEAFF	TGTGCCAGCAGCCCCTGGAATGAGGGGACTGAAGCTTTCTTT
TRBV5-8	.	.	TRBJ2-7	CASNRVREQYF	TGTGCCAGCAACCGGGTCCGCGAGCAGTACTTC
TRBV6-5	.	.	TRBJ1-5	CVSSPRDTSQPQHF	TGTGTCAGCAGTCCCCGGGACACTTCTCAGCCCCAGCATTTT
TRBV6-5	TRBD1	many	TRBJ1-5	CASSFVRGDEQPQHF	TGTGCCAGCAGTTTTGTCAGGGGGGACGAGCAGCCCCAGCATTTT
TRBV11-2	.	.	TRBJ2-1	CASSLSDAYEHLF	TGTGCCAGCAGCTTAAGTGATGCCTATGAGCATCTCTTC
TRBV9	TRBD2	.	TRBJ2-3	CASSAGLAVTDTQYF	TGTGCCAGCAGCGCGGGACTAGCGGTCACAGATACGCAGTATTTT
TRBV11-1	.	medium-sized	TRBJ2-3	CASSLGWIVADTQYF	TGTGCCAGCAGCTTAGGATGGATCGTCGCAGATACGCAGTATTTT
TRBV4-1	.	.	TRBJ1-2	CASSETASCGYIF	TGCGCCAGCAGCGAGACAGCTAGCTGTGGCTACATCTTC
TRBV29-1	.	.	TRBJ1-2	CNVELRGAGYGYTF	TGCAACGTTGAGCTGCGGGGCGCTGGCTATGGTTACACCTTC
TRBV11-2	.	.	TRBJ1-2	CASSLAGVGTLYGYTF	TGTGCCAGCAGCTTAGCCGGTGTAGGTACCCTCTATGGCTACACCTTC
TRBV12-3/TRBV12-4	.	.	TRBJ2-7	CASSRMCGEQYF	TGTGCCAGCAGTCGGATGTGTGGTGAGCAGTACTTC
TRBV29-1	.	.	TRBJ1-5	CSVGTSSNQSQHF	TGCAGCGTTGGGACTAGTAGCAATCAGTCCCAGCATTTT
TRBV10-1	.	.	TRBJ2-1	CVSSDRSSYYEQLF	TGCGTCAGCAGCGACAGAAGCTCCTACTATGAGCAGTTATTC
TRBV12-3/TRBV12-4	.	.	TRBJ1-5	CASNSEYQPQRF	TGTGCCAGCAATTCCGAATATCAGCCCCAGCGTTTT